This T cell receptor beta chain was sequenced in a study of blood T cells in healthy people across ages. Together with a sample-barcoded 5' primer, a J-beta primer mix was included in a second PCR lasting about 6 to 11 cycles. Every cDNA molecule bore a tag from a template-switch adaptor containing 12 random nucleotides. TCRdb reanalysed the 5' RACE reads using MiXCR and keeps one entry per CDR3 protein. This table holds more than 1,400,000 distinct CDR3 sequences, approximately 40% found once. As for this clonotype: No antigen is known for it.

Overall study findings and caveats: Donors of long life had a larger count of naive CD4+ cells and greater diversity than aged donors. Observed TCR beta diversity showed a strong correlation with the percentage of naive T cells as measured by flow cytometry.

Germline loops: CDR1 SNHLY, CDR2 FYNNEI. The CDR3 has 14 amino acids. Trimming pared 10 bases from V and 7 bases from J, leaving 20 bases between. This TCR derives from a young woman in good health. Sequenced sample: blood. The chain has TRBV2 and TRBJ2-1, with D possibly TRBD2 on 6 matching bases. CDR3 region: CAIQPEEGRNEQFF. CDR3 DNA: TGTGCCATCCAACCGGAGGAGGGACGGAATGAGCAGTTCTTC.